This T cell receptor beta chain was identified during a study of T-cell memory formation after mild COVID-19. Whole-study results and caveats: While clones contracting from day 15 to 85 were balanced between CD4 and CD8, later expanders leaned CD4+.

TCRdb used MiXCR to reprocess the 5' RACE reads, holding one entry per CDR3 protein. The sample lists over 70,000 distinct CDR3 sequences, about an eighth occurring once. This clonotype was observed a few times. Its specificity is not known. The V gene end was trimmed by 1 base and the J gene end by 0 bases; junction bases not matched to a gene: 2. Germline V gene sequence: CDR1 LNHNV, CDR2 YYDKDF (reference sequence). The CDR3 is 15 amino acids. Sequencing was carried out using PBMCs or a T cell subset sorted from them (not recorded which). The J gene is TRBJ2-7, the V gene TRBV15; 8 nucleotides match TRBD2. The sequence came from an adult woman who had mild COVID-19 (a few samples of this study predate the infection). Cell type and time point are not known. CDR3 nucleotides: TGTGCCACCAGCAGAGTAGCGGGAAGCTCCTACGAGCAGTACTTC. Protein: CATSRVAGSSYEQYF.